The present entry profiles one T cell receptor (beta chain) with its context. Antigen specificity is unknown. These data are taken from a study of cytomegalovirus exposure and HLA in healthy donors. Study-wide points: According to reports, the classifier identified cytomegalovirus status with high specificity and sensitivity.

The germline V gene has CDR1 SGHRS and CDR2 YFSETQ. The CDR3 runs to 13 residues. V was clipped by 3 bases and J by 4 bases, with 10 bases between them. Clones were read by immunoSEQ multiplex PCR, and TCRdb kept only the in-frame ones, dropping some. The repertoire consists of more than 300,000 clones, with 86% occurring once and the leading ten covering about 0.91%. The TCR was taken from a woman under 30 in good health and CMV-seronegative. Sequenced input: PBMCs. V and J are TRBV5-1 and TRBJ2-5; tentatively, D is TRBD2 (5 bases). The CDR3 loop is CASSWRMGETQYF. In nucleotides, the CDR3 is TGCGCCAGCAGCTGGAGGATGGGAGAGACCCAGTACTTC.